This T cell receptor (beta chain) is drawn from a study of cytomegalovirus exposure and HLA in healthy donors. At the level of the study: Later analysis reported that the 120 validation repertoires shared the platform of the 600 to 750 first-cohort repertoires.

Study results and caveats: Most TCR sequences were seen very rarely across donors, but some public TCRs occurred in many.

Of note for this clone: Antigen specificity is unknown.

Sequenced by immunoSEQ multiplex PCR; TCRdb stores in-frame clones only, minus some. The sample includes under 100,000 clones, 84% of them seen just once. The germline CDR1 and CDR2 sequences are MNHEY and SVGAGI. The trim removed 6 bases at V and 7 bases at J, leaving 10 bases unmatched. The CDR3 sequence is 15 residues long. What was sequenced was PBMCs. The V and J genes are TRBV6-5 and TRBJ1-5, with 9 nucleotides matching TRBD1. The clonotype comes from a woman younger than 30 in good health and CMV-seropositive. For the CDR3, the DNA is TGTGCCAGCAGCCGAACCACAGGGGGCCAACAGCCCCAGCATTTT. Translation gives CASSRTTGGQQPQHF.